One and the same sample provided the 18 T cell receptor beta chains below, sequenced in a study of T cells in Graves' hyperthyroidism and ophthalmopathy. Amplified TCR beta CDR3 regions came from RNA transcripts. First-round RT-PCR of the TCR CDR3 relied on the HTBI primer set. TCRdb used MiXCR to reprocess the multiplex PCR reads, holding one entry per CDR3 protein. The data show about 360,000 distinct CDR3 sequences, roughly 13% seen once. Sequenced material: blood. These receptor sequences come from a woman under 30 with Graves' hyperthyroidism.

This clonotype was found many times. The chain's CDR3 is CASSRYQGARDGYTF. The CDR3 nucleotides read TGTGCCAGCAGCCGCTATCAGGGGGCAAGAGATGGCTACACCTTC. The chain uses TRBV5-6 and TRBJ1-2; 8 bases align to TRBD1. V was pared by 4 bases and J by 6 bases, with 11 bases of the junction left unmatched. The germline V gene encodes CDR1 SGHDT and CDR2 YYEEEE. This CDR3 has 15 residues. The full variable domain, with the rest looked up from reference TRBV5-6 and TRBJ1-2, is DAGVTQSPTHLIKTRGQQVTLRCSPKSGHDTVSWYQQALGQGPQFIFQYYEEEERQRGNFPDRFSGHQFPNYSSELNVNALLLGDSALYLCASSRYQGARDGYTFGSGTRLTVV.

This clonotype occurred many times. The V gene is TRBV5-1, the J gene TRBJ2-3; TRBD2 aligns across 7 bases. The length of the CDR3 is 18 residues. V lost 4 bases and J lost 1; bases outside the gene matches: 15. Germline V gene lookup returns CDR1 SGHRS and CDR2 YFSETQ. CDR3 DNA sequence: TGCGCCAGCAGCATGTTGGGGGGGGGTACCGATGGCACAGATACGCAGTATTTT. Translation gives CASSMLGGGTDGTDTQYF.

The chain couples TRBV15 to TRBJ2-7; D assignment may be TRBD1 or TRBD2 (6 bases each). Trimming took off 9 bases at V and 1 base at J, with 16 bases between the two ends. The germline CDR1 and CDR2 sequences are LNHNV and YYDKDF (reference sequence). The CDR3 runs to 14 residues. The CDR3, as DNA: TGTGCCACGTCTCCGCAGGGGACTTCCTACGAGCAGTACTTC. Protein: CATSPQGTSYEQYF.

In its sample, this clonotype was seen many times. The chain couples TRBV2 to TRBJ2-2; TRBD2 is a possible D gene (6 bases). Germline V lookup: CDR1 SNHLY, CDR2 FYNNEI. V was trimmed by 4 bases and J by 4 bases, leaving 13 bases between them. This CDR3 region has 15 residues. The CDR3 bases are TGTGCCAGCAGTGTACCCTCCGGGAGCACCGGGGAGCTGTTTTTT. Its translation is CASSVPSGSTGELFF.

This clonotype came up many times. The V and J genes are TRBV12-3 or TRBV12-4 and TRBJ2-7; 10 positions agree with TRBD1. Trimming at V came to 6 bases and at J to 2 bases, leaving 7 bases not matched to a gene. CDR3 length equals 15 residues. CDR3: CASRGAGTGAYEQYF. Written as DNA, the CDR3 is TGTGCCAGCAGGGGAGCTGGGACAGGGGCCTACGAGCAGTACTTC.

This clonotype was recorded at least ten times. The chain is built from TRBV13 and TRBJ1-3; the D is unclear. Trimming shortened V by 2 bases and J by 0 bases, and 2 bases separated the two germline ends. This CDR3 comprises 13 residues. The V gene's germline CDR1 is PRHDT and CDR2 FYEKMQ (reference sequence). This chain's CDR3 is CASSLSSGNTIYF. DNA for the CDR3: TGTGCCAGCAGCTTATCCTCTGGAAACACCATATATTTT.

The rearrangement joins TRBV28 to TRBJ1-1; D possibly corresponds to TRBD1 (6 bases). From germline, CDR1 is MDHEN and CDR2 SYDVKM. This CDR3 is built from 12 residues. CDR3 in amino acids: CAGRGGNTEAFF. The DNA for the CDR3 is TGTGCGGGCAGGGGAGGGAACACTGAAGCTTTCTTT.

This clonotype was seen repeatedly, ten times or more. V gene TRBV11-2 combines with J gene TRBJ1-1; possible D gene TRBD1, 5 bases. The CDR3 extends over 13 amino acids. Germline CDR1 SGHAT, CDR2 FQNNGV. V lost 8 bases and J 5 bases, leaving 15 bases between the germline ends. The chain's CDR3 is CASELGVGTEAFF. As DNA, the CDR3 is TGTGCCAGCGAGTTGGGGGTCGGAACTGAAGCTTTCTTT.

This clonotype showed up many times. The V and J genes are TRBV5-5 and TRBJ2-5; D not resolved. The V gene lost 0 bases and the J gene lost 1 base, with 7 bases spanning the gap. The CDR3 covers 14 residues. In germline, CDR1 is SGHKS, CDR2 YYEKEE (reference sequence). The CDR3 DNA follows: TGTGCCAGCAGCTTGGATGGTTTCCAAGAGACCCAGTACTTC. It translates to CASSLDGFQETQYF.

In regard to this clonotype: A read error may produce the germline difference seen at one junction end. The CDR3 spells CASSLWKGSYVYNRPQHF. CDR3 nucleotide sequence: TGTGCCAGCAGTTTATGGAAGGGGAGCTACGTCTACAATCGGCCCCAGCATTTT. The chain is built from TRBV28 and TRBJ1-5; D perhaps matches TRBD1 (5 bases). CDR3 length: 18 residues. CDR1 and CDR2 (germline): MDHEN, SYDVKM.

Worth noting for this clonotype: This may stem from a read error, because a much larger clone lies one nucleotide away. The gene calls are TRBV3-1 and TRBJ2-1, with D possibly matching TRBD2 (7 bases). Germline V gives CDR1 LGHDT, CDR2 YNNKEL (reference sequence). V was shortened by 3 bases and J by 4 bases, with 19 bases between the two germline ends. This CDR3 is built from 17 residues. CDR3 in DNA: TGTGCCAGCAGCCACGCCCCGGGGGGAGGGGGGTACAATGAGCAGTTCTTC. This encodes CASSHAPGGGGYNEQFF.

This clonotype appeared many times. V and J are TRBV6-1 and TRBJ1-3; D uncertain. CDR1 MNHNS and CDR2 SASEGT come from the germline V gene. The V and J ends lost 2 bases and 2 bases respectively, with 19 bases between them. The CDR3 is 18 residues long. The CDR3 loop is CASSETRRYDPTGNTIYF. DNA of the CDR3: TGTGCCAGCAGTGAAACCAGGCGATACGACCCGACTGGAAACACCATATATTTT.

This clonotype was counted ten times or more. The gene calls are TRBV28 and TRBJ2-1; 9 positions agree with TRBD1. Germline V gives CDR1 MDHEN, CDR2 SYDVKM. V trimming: 7 bases; J trimming: 3 bases; junction bases outside the gene matches: 7. This CDR3 has 15 residues. In DNA, the CDR3 is TGTGCCAGCAAAATACAGGGGGCCGGCTACAATGAGCAGTTCTTC. Translated, it gives CASKIQGAGYNEQFF.

In its sample, this clonotype was seen many times. The chain carries TRBV10-3 and TRBJ1-2; D is unresolved. The CDR3 has 13 residues. The V gene's germline CDR1 is ENHRY and CDR2 SYGVKD. Trimming shortened V by 2 bases and J by 3 bases, and 7 bases separated the two germline ends. The CDR3 sequence is CAISEGEDYGYTF. CDR3 DNA sequence: TGTGCCATCAGTGAGGGCGAGGACTATGGCTACACCTTC.

Remarks on this clonotype: Given a much more abundant clone one base away, this may be a read error. The chain carries TRBV18 and TRBJ2-1, with 7 bases identical to TRBD2. Per the germline V gene, CDR1 is KGHSH and CDR2 is LQKENI. This CDR3 region has 16 residues. The DNA of the CDR3 is TGTGCCAGCTCACCACCGGGACTAAACTCCTACAATGAGCAGTCCTTC. This codes for CASSPPGLNSYNEQSF.

This clonotype was counted many times. This rearrangement joins TRBV7-3 to TRBJ1-4; D is possibly TRBD1 (5 bases). Germline CDR1 and CDR2: SGHTA and FQGTGA. Trimming cost V 5 bases and J 8 bases, with 24 bases left between them. This CDR3 is 17 amino acids long. The CDR3 protein is CASSQTGTDPKEEKLFF. CDR3 coding DNA: TGTGCCAGCAGCCAGACCGGGACCGACCCTAAGGAGGAAAAACTGTTTTTT.

This clonotype was observed at least ten times. Here the CDR3 reads CSAPDSSYEQYF. The CDR3 nucleotides are TGCAGTGCTCCTGACTCCTCCTACGAGCAGTACTTC. The V call is TRBV20-1, the J call TRBJ2-7; D not resolved. Germline CDR1 DFQATT, CDR2 SNEGSKA (reference sequence). V lost 5 bases and J 0 bases, leaving 8 bases between the germline ends. This CDR3 has 12 amino acids.

The table lists this clonotype with many counts. This rearrangement joins TRBV27 to TRBJ1-1; D perhaps matches TRBD1 (5 bases). The V end was cut by 8 bases, the J end by 4 bases, with 14 bases between. Germline assignment: CDR1 MNHEY and CDR2 SMNVEV (reference sequence). The CDR3 is 13 residues long. CDR3 nucleotide sequence: TGTGCCAGCCGCAGGGTCCCGGGCACTGAAGCTTTCTTT. Translation: CASRRVPGTEAFF.